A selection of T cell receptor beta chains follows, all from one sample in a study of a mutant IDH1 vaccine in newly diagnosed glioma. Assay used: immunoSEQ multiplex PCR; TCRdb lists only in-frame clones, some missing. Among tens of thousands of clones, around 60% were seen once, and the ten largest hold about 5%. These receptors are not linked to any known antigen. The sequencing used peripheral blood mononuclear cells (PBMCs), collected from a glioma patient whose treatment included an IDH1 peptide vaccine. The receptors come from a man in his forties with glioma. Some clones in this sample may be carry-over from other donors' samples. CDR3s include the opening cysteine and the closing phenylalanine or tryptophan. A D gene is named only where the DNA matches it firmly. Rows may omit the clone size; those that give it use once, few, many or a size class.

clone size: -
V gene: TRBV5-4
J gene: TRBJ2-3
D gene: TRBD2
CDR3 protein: CASSLIAGGSTDTQYF
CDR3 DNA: TGTGCCAGCAGCTTGATAGCGGGGGGTTCCACAGATACGCAGTATTTT

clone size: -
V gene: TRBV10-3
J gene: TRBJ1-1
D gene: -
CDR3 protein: CATSTGNTEAFF
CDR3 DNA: TGTGCCACCTCGACAGGGAACACTGAAGCTTTCTTT

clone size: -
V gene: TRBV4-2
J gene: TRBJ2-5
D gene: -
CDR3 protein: CASSPRGGDAGETQYF
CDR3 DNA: TGTGCCAGCAGCCCTAGGGGCGGGGACGCAGGGGAGACCCAGTACTTC

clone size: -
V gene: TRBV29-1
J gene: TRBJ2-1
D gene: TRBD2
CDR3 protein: CSVVRIAGANNEQFF
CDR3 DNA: TGCAGCGTCGTCCGAATAGCGGGGGCAAACAATGAGCAGTTCTTC

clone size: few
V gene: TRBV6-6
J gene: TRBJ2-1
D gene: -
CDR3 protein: CASSYTGAYNEQFF
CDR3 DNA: TGTGCCAGCAGTTATACAGGAGCCTACAATGAGCAGTTCTTC

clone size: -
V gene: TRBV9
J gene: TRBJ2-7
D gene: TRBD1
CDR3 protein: CASSGQGAYEQYF
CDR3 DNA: TGTGCCAGCAGTGGACAGGGGGCCTACGAGCAGTACTTC

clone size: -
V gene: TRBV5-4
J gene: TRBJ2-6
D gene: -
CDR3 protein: CASSQGGGSGANVLTF
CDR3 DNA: TGTGCCAGCAGCCAAGGTGGGGGCTCTGGGGCCAACGTCCTGACTTTC

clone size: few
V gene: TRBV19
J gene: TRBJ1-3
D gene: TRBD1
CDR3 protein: CASSRGGVSGNTIYF
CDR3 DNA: TGTGCCAGTTCCAGGGGGGGGGTCTCTGGAAACACCATATATTTT

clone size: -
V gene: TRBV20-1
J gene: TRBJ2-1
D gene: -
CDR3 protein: CSATDPREQFF
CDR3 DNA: TGCAGTGCTACCGATCCGCGTGAGCAGTTCTTC

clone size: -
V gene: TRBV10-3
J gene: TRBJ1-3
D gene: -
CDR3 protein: CAIRGDTARNTIYF
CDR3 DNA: TGTGCCATCAGAGGGGACACAGCCCGAAACACCATATATTTT

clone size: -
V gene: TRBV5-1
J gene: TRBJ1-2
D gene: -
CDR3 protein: CASSLEGRGYGYTF
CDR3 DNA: TGCGCCAGCAGCTTGGAGGGCAGGGGATATGGCTACACCTTC

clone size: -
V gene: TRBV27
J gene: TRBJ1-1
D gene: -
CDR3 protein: CASSRASTSYEAFF
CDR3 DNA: TGTGCCAGCTCCCGGGCCAGTACTTCTTATGAAGCTTTCTTT

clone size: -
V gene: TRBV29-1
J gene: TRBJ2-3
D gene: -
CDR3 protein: CSVGSGTQYF
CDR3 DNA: TGCAGCGTGGGGTCAGGTACGCAGTATTTT

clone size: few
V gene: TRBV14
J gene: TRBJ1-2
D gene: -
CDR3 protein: CASSQEFNYGYTF
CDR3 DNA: TGTGCCAGCAGCCAGGAATTTAACTATGGCTACACCTTC

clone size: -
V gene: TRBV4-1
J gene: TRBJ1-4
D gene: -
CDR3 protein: CASSPRVVRGEEKLFF
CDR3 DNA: TGCGCCAGCAGCCCCCGGGTGGTGCGTGGAGAAGAAAAACTGTTTTTT

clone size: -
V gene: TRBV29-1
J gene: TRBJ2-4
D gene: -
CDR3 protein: CSAGGGGAKNIQYF
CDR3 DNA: TGCAGCGCAGGGGGGGGCGGGGCCAAAAACATTCAGTACTTC

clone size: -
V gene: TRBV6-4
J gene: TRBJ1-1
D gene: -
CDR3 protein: CASSDSMNTEAFF
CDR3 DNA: TGTGCCAGCAGTGACTCCATGAACACTGAAGCTTTCTTT

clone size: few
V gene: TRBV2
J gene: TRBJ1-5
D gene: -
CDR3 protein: CASSGLLNQPQHF
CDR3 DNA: TGTGCCAGCAGTGGCCTCTTAAATCAGCCCCAGCATTTT

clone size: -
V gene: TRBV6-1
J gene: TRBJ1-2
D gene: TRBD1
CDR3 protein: CASKGGQEPNYGYTF
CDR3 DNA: TGTGCCAGCAAAGGGGGACAGGAACCAAACTATGGCTACACCTTC

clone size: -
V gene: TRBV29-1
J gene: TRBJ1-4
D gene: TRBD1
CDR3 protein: CSVEDRDRGRGEKLFF
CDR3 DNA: TGCAGCGTTGAAGATCGGGACAGGGGGCGCGGGGAAAAACTGTTTTTT

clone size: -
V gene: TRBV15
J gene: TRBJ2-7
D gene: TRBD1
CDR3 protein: CATRPTGGYEQYF
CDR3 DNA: TGTGCCACCCGCCCGACAGGGGGCTACGAGCAGTACTTC

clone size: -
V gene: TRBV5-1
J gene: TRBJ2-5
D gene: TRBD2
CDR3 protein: CASSISGGRETQYF
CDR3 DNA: TGCGCCAGCAGTATCAGCGGGGGGAGGGAGACCCAGTACTTC

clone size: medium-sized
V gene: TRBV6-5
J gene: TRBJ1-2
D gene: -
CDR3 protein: CASSRGTAEYGYTF
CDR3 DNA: TGTGCCAGCAGCAGAGGGACCGCAGAGTATGGCTACACCTTC

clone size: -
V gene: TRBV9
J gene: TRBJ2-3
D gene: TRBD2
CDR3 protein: CASSGGLAGPGTDTQYF
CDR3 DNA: TGTGCCAGCAGCGGTGGACTAGCGGGGCCAGGCACAGATACGCAGTATTTT

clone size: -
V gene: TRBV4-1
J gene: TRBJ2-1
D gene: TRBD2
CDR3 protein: CASSLRAGDEQFF
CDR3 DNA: TGCGCCAGCAGTCTGCGAGCGGGGGATGAGCAGTTCTTC

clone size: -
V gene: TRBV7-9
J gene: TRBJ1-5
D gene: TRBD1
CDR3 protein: CASSLTGVNQPQHF
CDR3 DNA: TGTGCCAGCAGCTTAACAGGGGTCAATCAGCCCCAGCATTTT

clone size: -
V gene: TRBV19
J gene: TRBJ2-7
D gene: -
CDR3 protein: CASSTGRYEQYF
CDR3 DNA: TGTGCCAGTAGTACCGGGCGCTACGAGCAGTACTTC

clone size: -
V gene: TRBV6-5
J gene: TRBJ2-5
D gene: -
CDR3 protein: CASSYSTGFQETQYF
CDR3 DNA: TGTGCCAGCAGTTACTCAACAGGGTTCCAAGAGACCCAGTACTTC

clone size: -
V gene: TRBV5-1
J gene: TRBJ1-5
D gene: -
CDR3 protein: CASSLGVGDQPQHF
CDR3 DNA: TGCGCCAGCAGCCTGGGGGTCGGGGATCAGCCCCAGCATTTT

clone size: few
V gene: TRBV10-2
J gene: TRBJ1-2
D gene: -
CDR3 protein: CASSVAGPSSGGYTF
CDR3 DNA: TGCGCCAGCAGTGTTGCAGGCCCCAGCTCTGGTGGCTACACCTTC

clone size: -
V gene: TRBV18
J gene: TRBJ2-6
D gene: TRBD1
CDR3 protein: CANAGQGPSGANVLTF
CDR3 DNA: TGTGCCAACGCGGGACAGGGGCCTTCTGGGGCCAACGTCCTGACTTTC

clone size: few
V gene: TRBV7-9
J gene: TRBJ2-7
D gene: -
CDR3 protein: CASSFGVYEQYF
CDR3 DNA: TGTGCCAGCAGCTTCGGAGTCTACGAGCAGTACTTC

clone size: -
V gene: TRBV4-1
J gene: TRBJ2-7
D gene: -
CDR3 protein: CASSQEPLGGSYEQYF
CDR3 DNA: TGCGCCAGCAGCCAAGAGCCCTTGGGGGGTAGCTACGAGCAGTACTTC

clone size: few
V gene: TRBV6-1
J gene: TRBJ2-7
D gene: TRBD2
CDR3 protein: CASSEGGAGGYEQYF
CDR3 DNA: TGTGCCAGCAGTGAGGGAGGAGCGGGGGGCTACGAGCAGTACTTC

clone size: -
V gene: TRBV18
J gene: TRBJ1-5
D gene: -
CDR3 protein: CASSQGSSNQPQHF
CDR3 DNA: TGTGCCAGCTCACAGGGTTCAAGCAATCAGCCCCAGCATTTT

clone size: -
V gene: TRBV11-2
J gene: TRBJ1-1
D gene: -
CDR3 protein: CASSLENTEAFF
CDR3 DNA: TGTGCCAGCAGCTTAGAGAACACTGAAGCTTTCTTT

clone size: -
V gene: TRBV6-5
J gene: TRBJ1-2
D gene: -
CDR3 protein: CASSYSPAQYGYTF
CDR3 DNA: TGTGCCAGCAGTTACTCGCCGGCCCAATATGGCTACACCTTC

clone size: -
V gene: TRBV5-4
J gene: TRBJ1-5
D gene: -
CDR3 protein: CASSLDGQPQHF
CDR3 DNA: TGTGCCAGCAGCTTGGATGGTCAGCCCCAGCATTTT

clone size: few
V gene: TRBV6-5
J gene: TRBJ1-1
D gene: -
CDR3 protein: CASIPPGGSTEAFF
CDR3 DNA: TGTGCCAGCATCCCCCCGGGGGGGAGCACTGAAGCTTTCTTT

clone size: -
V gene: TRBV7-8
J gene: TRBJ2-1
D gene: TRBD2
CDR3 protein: CASSPIVAGGNNEQFF
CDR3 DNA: TGTGCCAGCAGCCCCATTGTAGCGGGGGGGAACAATGAGCAGTTCTTC

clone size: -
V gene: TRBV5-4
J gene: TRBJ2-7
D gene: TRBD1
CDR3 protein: CASSTGTAYEQYF
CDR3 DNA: TGTGCCAGCAGCACCGGGACAGCCTACGAGCAGTACTTC

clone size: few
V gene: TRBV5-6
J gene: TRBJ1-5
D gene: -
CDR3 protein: CASSRWGNQPQHF
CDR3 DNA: TGTGCCAGCAGCCGCTGGGGCAATCAGCCCCAGCATTTT

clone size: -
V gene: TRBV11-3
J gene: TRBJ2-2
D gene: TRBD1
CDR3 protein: CASSLSGTGDTGELFF
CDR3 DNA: TGTGCCAGCAGCTTATCCGGGACAGGGGACACCGGGGAGCTGTTTTTT

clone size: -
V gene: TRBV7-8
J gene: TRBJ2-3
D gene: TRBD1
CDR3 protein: CASSWGTDGTDTQYF
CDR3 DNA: TGTGCCAGCAGCTGGGGGACAGACGGCACAGATACGCAGTATTTT

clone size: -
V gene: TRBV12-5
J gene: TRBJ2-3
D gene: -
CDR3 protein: CASALHRGGTSTDTQYF
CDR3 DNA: TGTGCTAGTGCCCTTCACCGTGGGGGGACTAGCACAGATACGCAGTATTTT

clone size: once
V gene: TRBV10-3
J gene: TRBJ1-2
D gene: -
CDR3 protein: CAISADNYGYTF
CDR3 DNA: TGTGCCATCAGTGCCGACAACTATGGCTACACCTTC

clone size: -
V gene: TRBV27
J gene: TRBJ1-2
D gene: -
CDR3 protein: CASSLREGWWYGYTF
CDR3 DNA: TGTGCCAGCAGTTTGCGGGAGGGGTGGTGGTATGGCTACACCTTC

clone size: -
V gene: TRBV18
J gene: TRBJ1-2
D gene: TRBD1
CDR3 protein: CASSDRTGTNYGYTF
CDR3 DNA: TGTGCCAGCTCAGACCGGACAGGCACAAACTATGGCTACACCTTC

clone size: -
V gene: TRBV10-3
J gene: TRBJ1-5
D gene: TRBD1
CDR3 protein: CAIAPHQGAYQPQHF
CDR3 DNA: TGTGCCATCGCACCGCATCAGGGGGCTTATCAGCCCCAGCATTTT

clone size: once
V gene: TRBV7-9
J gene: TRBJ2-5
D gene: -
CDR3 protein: CASSFMDSLLETQYF
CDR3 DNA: TGTGCCAGCAGCTTCATGGACAGCCTATTAGAGACCCAGTACTTC

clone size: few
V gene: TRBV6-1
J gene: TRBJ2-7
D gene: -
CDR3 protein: CASSGVPYEQYF
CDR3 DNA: TGTGCCAGTTCAGGGGTTCCATACGAGCAGTACTTC

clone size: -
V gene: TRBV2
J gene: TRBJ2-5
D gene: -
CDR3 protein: CASSPTGSRVETQYF
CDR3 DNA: TGTGCCAGCAGTCCCACCGGGAGTCGAGTGGAGACCCAGTACTTC

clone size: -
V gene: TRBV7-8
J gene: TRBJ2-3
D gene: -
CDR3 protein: CASSPASGADTQYF
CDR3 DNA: TGTGCCAGCAGTCCAGCTTCTGGGGCAGATACGCAGTATTTT

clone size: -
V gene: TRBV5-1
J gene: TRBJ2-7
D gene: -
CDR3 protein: CASSLDVGPYEQYF
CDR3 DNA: TGCGCCAGCAGCTTGGATGTAGGACCCTACGAGCAGTACTTC